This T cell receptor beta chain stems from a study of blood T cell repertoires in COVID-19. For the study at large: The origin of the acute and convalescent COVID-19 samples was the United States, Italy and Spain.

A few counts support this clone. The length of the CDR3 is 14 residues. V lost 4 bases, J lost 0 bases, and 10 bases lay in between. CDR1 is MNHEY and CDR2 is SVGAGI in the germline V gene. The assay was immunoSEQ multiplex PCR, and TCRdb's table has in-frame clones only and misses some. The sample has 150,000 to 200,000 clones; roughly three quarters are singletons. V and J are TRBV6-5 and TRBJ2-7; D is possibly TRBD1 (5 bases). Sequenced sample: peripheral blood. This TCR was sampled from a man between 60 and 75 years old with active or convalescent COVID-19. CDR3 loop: CASSWERGSYEQYF. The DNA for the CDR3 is TGTGCCAGCAGTTGGGAAAGGGGCTCCTACGAGCAGTACTTC.